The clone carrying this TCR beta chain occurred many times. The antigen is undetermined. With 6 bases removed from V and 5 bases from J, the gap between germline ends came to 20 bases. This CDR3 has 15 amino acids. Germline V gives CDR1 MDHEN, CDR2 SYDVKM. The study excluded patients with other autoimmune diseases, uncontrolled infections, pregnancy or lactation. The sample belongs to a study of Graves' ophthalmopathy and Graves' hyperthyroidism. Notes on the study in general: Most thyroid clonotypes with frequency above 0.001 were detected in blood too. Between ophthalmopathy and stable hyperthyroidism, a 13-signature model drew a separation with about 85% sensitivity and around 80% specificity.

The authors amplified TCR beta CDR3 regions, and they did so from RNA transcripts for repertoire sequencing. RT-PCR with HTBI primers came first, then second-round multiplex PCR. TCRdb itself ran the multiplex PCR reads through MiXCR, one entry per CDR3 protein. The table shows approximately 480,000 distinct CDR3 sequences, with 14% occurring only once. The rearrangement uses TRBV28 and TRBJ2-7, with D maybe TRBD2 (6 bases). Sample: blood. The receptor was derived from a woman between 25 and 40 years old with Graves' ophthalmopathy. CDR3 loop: CASRRGVGVLHEQYF. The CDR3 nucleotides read TGTGCCAGCAGGCGGGGTGTTGGGGTCCTCCACGAGCAGTACTTC.